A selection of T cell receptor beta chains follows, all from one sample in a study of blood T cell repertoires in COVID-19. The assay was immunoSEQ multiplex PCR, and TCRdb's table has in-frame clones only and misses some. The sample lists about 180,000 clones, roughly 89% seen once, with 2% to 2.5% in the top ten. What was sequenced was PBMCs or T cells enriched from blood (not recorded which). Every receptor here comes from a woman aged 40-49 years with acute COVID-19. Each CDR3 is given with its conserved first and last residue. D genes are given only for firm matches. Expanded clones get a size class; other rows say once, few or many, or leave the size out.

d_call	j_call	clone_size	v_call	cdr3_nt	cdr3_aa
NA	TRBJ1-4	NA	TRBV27	TGTGCCACCAGGCCCGGTCCAGGAAAACTGTTTTTT	CATRPGPGKLFF
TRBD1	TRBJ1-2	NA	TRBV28	TGTGCCAGCAGTTTATGGGCGGGACAGGGCGACGGCTACACCTTC	CASSLWAGQGDGYTF
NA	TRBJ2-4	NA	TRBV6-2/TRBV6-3	TGTGCCAGCAGTGACGACATAAGTCCATCCCTAGCCAAAAACATTCAGTACTTC	CASSDDISPSLAKNIQYF
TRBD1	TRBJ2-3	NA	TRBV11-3	TGTGCCAGCAGCTTAGGATCGAGGGGCAGGGGGATAGATACGCAGTATTTT	CASSLGSRGRGIDTQYF
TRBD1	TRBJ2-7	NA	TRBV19	TGTGCCAGTAGTATGTTAGGGGGCAACTCCTACGAGCAGTACTTC	CASSMLGGNSYEQYF
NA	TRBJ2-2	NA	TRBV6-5	TGTGCCAGCAGACACGGGGCCGGGGAGCTGTTTTTT	CASRHGAGELFF
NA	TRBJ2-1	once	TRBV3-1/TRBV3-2	TGTGCCAGCAGCCTCCTAGAGGACTTCAATGAGCAGTTCTTC	CASSLLEDFNEQFF
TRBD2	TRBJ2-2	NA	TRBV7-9	TGTGCCAGCAGCTTAGCGGAGGGACTAGGGAACACCGGGGAGCTGTTTTTT	CASSLAEGLGNTGELFF
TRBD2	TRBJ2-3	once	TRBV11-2	TGTGCCAGCAGCCCCAGCGGGAGGAACACAGATACGCAGTATTTT	CASSPSGRNTDTQYF
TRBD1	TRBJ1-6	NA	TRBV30	TGTGCCTGGAGCCACAGGGGAAGCTCCTATAATTCACCCCTCCACTTT	CAWSHRGSSYNSPLHF
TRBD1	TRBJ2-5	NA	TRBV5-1	TGCGCCAGCAGCCCGGGACAGGGGACGGAGACCCAGTACTTC	CASSPGQGTETQYF
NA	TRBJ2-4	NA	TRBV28	TGTGCCAGCAGTCCACCCAGTCAAGCCAAAAACATTCAGTACTTC	CASSPPSQAKNIQYF
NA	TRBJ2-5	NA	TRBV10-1	TGCGCCAGCAGTGATGGTGTCGGGACCCAGTACTTC	CASSDGVGTQYF
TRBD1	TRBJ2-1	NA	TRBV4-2	TGTGCCAGCAGCCAAGTTTATCTGAGGGACAGGGGAATCAATGAGCAGTTCTTC	CASSQVYLRDRGINEQFF
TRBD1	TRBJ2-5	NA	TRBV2	TGTGCCAGCAGTGCCCTGGGACAGGGCTTAGGGACCCAGTACTTC	CASSALGQGLGTQYF
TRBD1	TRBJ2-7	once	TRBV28	TGTGCCAGCAGTCCCCCGGGACAGGGGGCCTACGAGCAGTACTTC	CASSPPGQGAYEQYF
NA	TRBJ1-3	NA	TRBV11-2	TGTGCCAGCAGCTTATTGGGGACAAGCTCTGGAAACACCATATATTTT	CASSLLGTSSGNTIYF
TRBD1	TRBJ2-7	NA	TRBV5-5	TGTGCCAGCAGCTCTCCGGACAGGGCCTCCTACGAGCAGTACTTC	CASSSPDRASYEQYF
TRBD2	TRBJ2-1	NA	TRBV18	TGTGCCAGCTCACCACCGACGGGAGGGGGAAATGAGCAGTTCTTC	CASSPPTGGGNEQFF
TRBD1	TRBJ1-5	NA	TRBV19	TGTGCCAGTGGGGCCAGGGGGAATAGCAATCAGCCCCAGCATTTT	CASGARGNSNQPQHF
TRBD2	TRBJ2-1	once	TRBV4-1	TGCGCCAGCAGCCCTAGCGGACTAGCGGGGGGGGACTCCTACAATGAGCAGTTCTTC	CASSPSGLAGGDSYNEQFF
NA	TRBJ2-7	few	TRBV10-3	TGTGCCATCGGGAGGCGTACGGGAGAAGGGTACGAGCAGTACTTC	CAIGRRTGEGYEQYF
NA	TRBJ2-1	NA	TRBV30	TGTGCCGGATACAGGGACAATGAGCAGTTCTTC	CAGYRDNEQFF
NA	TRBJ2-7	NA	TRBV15	TGTGCCACCAGCAGAGAGCGGGAATTGGCGTACGAGCAGTACTTC	CATSRERELAYEQYF
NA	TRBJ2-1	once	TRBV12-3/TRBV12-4	TGTGCCAGCAGTCAGTACAATGAGCAGTTCTTC	CASSQYNEQFF
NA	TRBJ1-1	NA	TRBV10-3	TGTGCCATCAGTGAGTCTGGGGCCCTGAACACTGAAGCTTTCTTT	CAISESGALNTEAFF
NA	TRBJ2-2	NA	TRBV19	TGTGCCAGTACCCCCGGGAGTTACACCGGGGAGCTGTTTTTT	CASTPGSYTGELFF
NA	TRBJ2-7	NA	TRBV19	TGTGCCAGTAGTATGATCGGGGGCTACGAGCAGTACTTC	CASSMIGGYEQYF
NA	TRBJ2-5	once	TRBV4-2	TGTGCCAGCAGCCAAGCCTGGCCCCTGGAGACCCAGTACTTC	CASSQAWPLETQYF
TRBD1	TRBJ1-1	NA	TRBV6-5	TGTGCCAGCAGCAGACAGGGTTTGAACACTGAAGCTTTCTTT	CASSRQGLNTEAFF
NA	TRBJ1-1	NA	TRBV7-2	TGTGCCAGCAGTCCTATGATGAACACTGAAGCTTTCTTT	CASSPMMNTEAFF
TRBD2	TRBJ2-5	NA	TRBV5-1	TGCGCCAGCAGCTCGGGACTAGCGGGAGGTCTAGGAGAGACCCAGTACTTC	CASSSGLAGGLGETQYF
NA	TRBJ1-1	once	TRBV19	TGTGCCAGTAGTTGGAGGGGCAACACTGAAGCTTTCTTT	CASSWRGNTEAFF